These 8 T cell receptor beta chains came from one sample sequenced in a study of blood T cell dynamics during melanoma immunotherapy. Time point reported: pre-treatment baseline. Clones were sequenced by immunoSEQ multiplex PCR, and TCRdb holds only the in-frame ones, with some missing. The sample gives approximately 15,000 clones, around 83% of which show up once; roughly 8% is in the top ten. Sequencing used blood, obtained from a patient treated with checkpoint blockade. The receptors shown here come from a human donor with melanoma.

CDR3 DNA sequence: TGTGCCACCAGCAGAGGACAGGGGTTTTTCGGCACTGAAGCTTTCTTT. Translated, it gives CATSRGQGFFGTEAFF. V is TRBV15 and J is TRBJ1-1, with 8 bases matching TRBD1. Trimming removed 1 base from V and 4 bases from J; junction bases left unmatched: 8. The CDR3 loop spans 16 amino acids. The germline V gene encodes CDR1 LNHNV and CDR2 YYDKDF (reference sequence).

Here the CDR3 DNA reads TGTGCAAGTCGCCCAAGACAGGGGACCTCTGGGGCCAACGTCCTGACTTTC. This translates into CASRPRQGTSGANVLTF. The V and J genes are TRBV12-2 and TRBJ2-6; the table's D call TRBD1 went unverified against the DNA. TRBV12-2 is an annotated pseudogene. The CDR3 is 17 amino acids.

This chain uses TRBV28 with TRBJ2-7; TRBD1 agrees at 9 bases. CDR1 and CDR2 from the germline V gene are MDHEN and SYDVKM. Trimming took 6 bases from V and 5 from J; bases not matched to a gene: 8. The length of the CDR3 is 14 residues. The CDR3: CASRGWGQGNEQYF. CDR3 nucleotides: TGTGCCAGCAGGGGGTGGGGACAGGGCAACGAGCAGTACTTC.

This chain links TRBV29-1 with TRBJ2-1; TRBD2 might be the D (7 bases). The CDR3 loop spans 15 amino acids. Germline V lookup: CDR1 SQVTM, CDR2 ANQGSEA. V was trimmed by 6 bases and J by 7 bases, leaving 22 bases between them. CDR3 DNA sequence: TGCAGCGTGAGCCTATGGGGAGGGGGTACGAATGAGCAGTTCTTC. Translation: CSVSLWGGGTNEQFF.

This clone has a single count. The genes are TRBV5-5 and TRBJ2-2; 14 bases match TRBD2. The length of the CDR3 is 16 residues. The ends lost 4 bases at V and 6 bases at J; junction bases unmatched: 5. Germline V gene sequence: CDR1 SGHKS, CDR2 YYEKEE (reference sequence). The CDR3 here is CASSAGLAGAAGELFF. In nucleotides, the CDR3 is TGTGCCAGCAGCGCGGGACTAGCGGGAGCCGCCGGGGAGCTGTTTTTT.

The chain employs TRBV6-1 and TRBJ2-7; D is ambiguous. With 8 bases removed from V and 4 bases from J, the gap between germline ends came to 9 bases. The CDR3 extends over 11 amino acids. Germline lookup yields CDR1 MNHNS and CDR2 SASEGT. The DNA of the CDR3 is TGTGCCAGCGGTATCGGTTACGAGCAGTACTTC. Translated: CASGIGYEQYF.

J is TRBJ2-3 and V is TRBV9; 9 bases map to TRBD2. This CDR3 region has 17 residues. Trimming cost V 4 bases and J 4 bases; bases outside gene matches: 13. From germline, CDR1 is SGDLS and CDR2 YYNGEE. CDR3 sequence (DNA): TGTGCCAGCAGCCCGAGTAGGCTAGCGGGGACGTCAGATACGCAGTATTTT. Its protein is CASSPSRLAGTSDTQYF.

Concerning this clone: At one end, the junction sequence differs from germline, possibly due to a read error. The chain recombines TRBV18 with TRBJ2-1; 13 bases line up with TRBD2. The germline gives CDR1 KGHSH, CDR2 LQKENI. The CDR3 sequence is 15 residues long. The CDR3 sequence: CASSSPGLAGSEQFF. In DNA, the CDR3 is TGTGCCAGCTCATCACCGGGACTAGCGGGGTCTGAGCAGTTCTTC. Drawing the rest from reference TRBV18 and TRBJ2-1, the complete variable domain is NAGVMQNPRHLVRRRGQEARLRCSPMKGHSHVYWYRQLPEEGLKFMVYLQKENIIDESGMPKERFSAEFPKEGPSILRIQQVVRGDSAAYFCASSSPGLAGSEQFFGPGTRLTVL.